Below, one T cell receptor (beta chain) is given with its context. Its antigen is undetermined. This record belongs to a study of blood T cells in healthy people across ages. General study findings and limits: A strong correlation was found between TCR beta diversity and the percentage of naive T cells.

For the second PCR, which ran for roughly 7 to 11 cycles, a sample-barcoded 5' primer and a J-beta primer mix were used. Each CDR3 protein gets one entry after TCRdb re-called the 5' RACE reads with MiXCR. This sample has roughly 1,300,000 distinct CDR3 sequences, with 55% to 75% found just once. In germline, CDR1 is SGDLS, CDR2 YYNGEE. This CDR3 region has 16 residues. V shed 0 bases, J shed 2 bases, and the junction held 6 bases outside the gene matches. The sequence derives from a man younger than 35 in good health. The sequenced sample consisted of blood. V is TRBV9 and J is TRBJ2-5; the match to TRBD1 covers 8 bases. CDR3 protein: CASSVGGQGLQETQYF. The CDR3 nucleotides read TGTGCCAGCAGCGTAGGAGGACAGGGCTTACAAGAGACCCAGTACTTC.